Described below is a single T cell receptor beta chain sequence and its context. Its antigen is undetermined. The CDR3 is 13 amino acids. Per germline, CDR1 SGHVS and CDR2 FNYEAQ. Trimming left V 2 bases short and J 7 bases short, with 10 bases between. These data come from a study of cytomegalovirus exposure and HLA in healthy donors. Study-level background: The early release's HLA-typed donors yielded roughly 85 million unique TCRs.

PCR involved 60 Vbeta and 13 Jbeta primers. Sequenced by immunoSEQ multiplex PCR; TCRdb stores in-frame clones only, minus some. Of approximately 140,000 clones in the sample, around 73% were seen once. Whole-study findings and limits: A later analysis showed HLA-associated TCR beta chains outstripping equally common others in clonal expansion.

The chain carries TRBV7-6 and TRBJ2-3, with D tentatively TRBD2 (6 bases). Source material: PBMCs. The sequence came from a human donor in good health. The CDR3 DNA reads TGTGCCAGCAGCTTATCGGGAGAGAATACGCAGTATTTT. This sequence encodes CASSLSGENTQYF.